These T cell receptor beta chains were read from a single sample in a study of blood T cell repertoires in COVID-19. Sequencing used immunoSEQ multiplex PCR; TCRdb keeps in-frame clones, though not all of them. The sample gives about 120,000 clones, around 77% of which show up once; 7.9% is in the top ten. The sample consisted of peripheral blood. These TCRs come from a human donor in a cohort sampled during active COVID-19. Each CDR3 is given with its conserved first and last residue. The D gene is left open where the match is weak. Not every row has a clone size; where given, it reads once, few, many or a size class.

j_call: TRBJ1-1; clone_size: once; v_call: TRBV30; d_call: TRBD1; cdr3_nt: TGTGCCTGGAGTTGGACAGGGAACACTGAAGCTTTCTTT; cdr3_aa: CAWSWTGNTEAFF
j_call: TRBJ1-1; clone_size: once; v_call: TRBV5-1; d_call: NA; cdr3_nt: TGCGCCAGCAGCTTGGGCGGCTTAAACACTGAAGCTTTCTTT; cdr3_aa: CASSLGGLNTEAFF
j_call: TRBJ1-2; clone_size: NA; v_call: TRBV6-5; d_call: NA; cdr3_nt: TGTGCCAGCAGTTACTCGCGGGGGGACTATGGCTACACCTTC; cdr3_aa: CASSYSRGDYGYTF
j_call: TRBJ2-7; clone_size: few; v_call: TRBV6-5; d_call: TRBD2; cdr3_nt: TGTGCCAGCAGGCTAGCGGGGGACTACGAGCAGTACTTC; cdr3_aa: CASRLAGDYEQYF
j_call: TRBJ1-1; clone_size: NA; v_call: TRBV2; d_call: TRBD1; cdr3_nt: TGTGCCAGCACCGGCAGGGGGGTTGAAGCTTTCTTT; cdr3_aa: CASTGRGVEAFF
j_call: TRBJ1-3; clone_size: NA; v_call: TRBV7-8; d_call: NA; cdr3_nt: TGTGCCAGCAGCTTAGCGGTAACAAGCTCTGGAAACACCATATATTTT; cdr3_aa: CASSLAVTSSGNTIYF
j_call: TRBJ2-7; clone_size: NA; v_call: TRBV7-8; d_call: NA; cdr3_nt: TGTGCCAGCAGCAGACAGGCCTCCTACGAGCAGTACTTC; cdr3_aa: CASSRQASYEQYF
j_call: TRBJ1-4; clone_size: NA; v_call: TRBV29-1; d_call: TRBD1; cdr3_nt: TGCAGCGTTGGACTGGGGACAGGGTACAGTGAAAAACTGTTTTTT; cdr3_aa: CSVGLGTGYSEKLFF
j_call: TRBJ1-1; clone_size: NA; v_call: TRBV29-1; d_call: TRBD1; cdr3_nt: TGCAGCGTCTTATCGGGACAGGGGCACTTTGAAGCTTTCTTT; cdr3_aa: CSVLSGQGHFEAFF
j_call: TRBJ2-7; clone_size: NA; v_call: TRBV11-2; d_call: NA; cdr3_nt: TGTGCCAGCAGCTTGTGGGCCCGGGGGAACGAGCAGTACTTC; cdr3_aa: CASSLWARGNEQYF
j_call: TRBJ2-7; clone_size: NA; v_call: TRBV6-6; d_call: NA; cdr3_nt: TGTGCCAGCAGCCCCTCCGAGCTCGAGCAGTACTTC; cdr3_aa: CASSPSELEQYF